This TCR beta chain was sequenced for a study of glioma-infiltrating T cells. Findings of the study overall: Gliomas, especially low-grade, showed above-expected tissue-blood divergence; non-neoplastic patients showed below. CDR3 overlap between tissue and blood was very small.

This clonotype was observed a few times. What it binds is not known. The iRepertoire nested amplicon-rescue multiplex PCR amplified TCR alpha and beta CDR3s from RNA. For one-step reverse transcription and amplification, roughly 95-450 ng of tissue mRNA or PBMC total RNA was used. TCRdb re-analysed the multiplex PCR reads in MiXCR, keeping a single row per CDR3 protein. The sample has under 150,000 distinct CDR3 sequences; about 25% are singletons. Germline loops: CDR1 SGHTA, CDR2 FQGTGA. Trimming pared 7 bases from V and 2 bases from J, leaving 17 bases between. The CDR3 has 15 amino acids. This rearrangement joins TRBV7-3 to TRBJ1-1; weak D call: TRBD1 (6 bases). The sample comprised glioma tissue, nonneoplastic brain tissue, or PBMCs (not recorded which). The TCR was taken from a human donor with low-grade glioma or glioblastoma, undergoing nonglioma brain surgery, or in good health (not recorded which). The chain's CDR3 is CASTGTGTNNTEAFF. For the CDR3, the DNA is TGTGCCAGCACCGGAACCGGGACAAACAACACTGAAGCTTTCTTT.